Listed here are 23 T cell receptor beta chains from one sample, sequenced in a study of CD8 T cells in ankylosing spondylitis. Their antigens remain unidentified. Study-level results: One TCR beta motif, made up of roughly eight highly homologous variants, appeared characteristic of ankylosing spondylitis blood.

TCRdb fed the 5' RACE reads into MiXCR, producing one record per CDR3 protein. The sample holds 700,000 or so distinct CDR3 sequences, around 19% seen once. What was sequenced was blood, either unsorted or a sorted T cell fraction (not recorded which). The receptors were gathered from a male donor with ankylosing spondylitis.

This chain's CDR3 is CASSVSLNNEQFF. The CDR3 DNA follows: TGTGCCAGCAGTGTTTCACTCAACAATGAGCAGTTCTTC. The chain has TRBV6-4 and TRBJ2-1; no definite D call. Germline CDR1 is MRHNA and CDR2 is SNTAGT. Deletions cut 4 bases from V and 5 bases from J, with 9 bases between. This CDR3 has 13 residues.

This clonotype was picked up a small number of times. This chain uses TRBV12-3 or TRBV12-4 with TRBJ2-1; 13 positions agree with TRBD2. This CDR3 contains 15 residues. Germline trimming cut 5 bases from V and 8 bases from J; bases unmatched to any gene: 6. The CDR3, as DNA: TGTGCCAGCAGTCACCGGACTAGCGGGGGCGATGAGCAGTTCTTC. Translated, it gives CASSHRTSGGDEQFF.

This clonotype was observed a handful of times. J is TRBJ1-1 and V is TRBV4-1; 8 bases align to TRBD1. The trim removed 5 bases at V and 3 bases at J, leaving 8 bases unmatched. CDR1 MGHRA and CDR2 YSYEKL come from the germline V gene. This CDR3 has 15 residues. CDR3 in amino acids: CASSDRGGRDTEAFF. The DNA for the CDR3 is TGCGCCAGCAGCGACAGGGGCGGTAGGGACACTGAAGCTTTCTTT.

The rearrangement uses TRBV6-5 and TRBJ1-6, with a tentative D call TRBD1 (5 bases). Trimming shortened V by 3 bases and J by 7 bases, and 16 bases separated the two germline ends. CDR3 length: 16 amino acids. The germline V gene encodes CDR1 MNHEY and CDR2 SVGAGI. The CDR3 here is CASSYGRAGGNSPLHF. The CDR3 DNA sequence: TGTGCCAGCAGTTATGGGCGGGCCGGGGGAAATTCACCCCTCCACTTT.

V and J are TRBV24-1 and TRBJ2-5; the D gene could be TRBD1 or TRBD2 (5 bases each). Germline V gene data show CDR1 as KGHDR and CDR2 as SFDVKD. CDR3 length: 14 amino acids. V gave up 0 bases and J gave up 4 bases, with 8 bases separating them. DNA for the CDR3: TGTGCCACCAGTGATTTGGAGGGGACAGAGACCCAGTACTTC. Amino acids: CATSDLEGTETQYF.

This chain joins TRBV12-3 or TRBV12-4 and TRBJ1-1; tentative D call: TRBD1 (5 bases). Trimming pared 9 bases from V and 1 base from J, leaving 9 bases between. The CDR3 has 12 amino acids. DNA of the CDR3: TGTGCCAGTAGGACAAGGAACACTGAAGCTTTCTTT. Encoded protein: CASRTRNTEAFF.

The V and J genes are TRBV12-3 or TRBV12-4 and TRBJ1-1; maybe TRBD1 (6 bases). Trimming shortened V by 5 bases and J by 11 bases, and 15 bases separated the two germline ends. There are 12 residues in the CDR3. CDR3 nucleotides: TGTGCCAGCAGTGCCCCAGGGAGGGGGGCTTTCTTT. It translates to CASSAPGRGAFF.

This clonotype has only a few counts. The chain combines TRBV6-1 with TRBJ2-7, with TRBD1 matching over 8 bases. Germline CDR1 is MNHNS and CDR2 is SASEGT. The CDR3 sequence is 13 residues long. V trimming: 4 bases; J trimming: 6 bases; junction bases outside the gene matches: 5. CDR3 region: CASSALDRGEQYF. CDR3 nucleotide sequence: TGTGCCAGCAGTGCCCTCGACAGGGGCGAGCAGTACTTC.

The V gene is TRBV29-1, the J gene TRBJ2-7; the match to TRBD2 covers 9 bases. The CDR3 runs to 14 residues. The junction had 7 bases not matched to a gene; V was cut back by 7 bases and J by 0 bases. In germline, CDR1 is SQVTM, CDR2 ANQGSEA. CDR3 region: CSAKRGAGSYEQYF. DNA of the CDR3: TGCAGCGCAAAGCGGGGGGCCGGCTCCTACGAGCAGTACTTC.

V gene TRBV30 combines with J gene TRBJ1-1; TRBD1 matches 7 bases. V lost 2 bases to trimming and J lost 1 base; unmatched junction nucleotides: 10. CDR3 size: 16 residues. Germline V gene sequence: CDR1 GTSNPN, CDR2 SVGIG (reference sequence). Here the CDR3 reads CAWSPGTATSNTEAFF. In nucleotides, the CDR3 is TGTGCCTGGAGTCCCGGGACAGCGACCTCGAACACTGAAGCTTTCTTT.

The chain has TRBV27 and TRBJ2-1, with 9 bases lining up with TRBD1. V trimming: 2 bases; J trimming: 7 bases; junction bases outside the gene matches: 3. Germline V lookup: CDR1 MNHEY, CDR2 SMNVEV (reference sequence). This CDR3 comprises 14 residues. The CDR3 reads CASSLRGTGNEQFF. CDR3 DNA: TGTGCCAGCAGTTTACGCGGGACAGGGAATGAGCAGTTCTTC.

J is TRBJ2-2 and V is TRBV25-1; D could derive from TRBD1 or TRBD2 (5 bases each). CDR3 length equals 13 residues. Per germline, CDR1 MGHDK and CDR2 SYGVNS. Between the trimmed V and J ends, which lost 1 base and 6 bases, there was a span of 6 bases. CDR3 sequence: CASSELGAGELFF. For the CDR3, the DNA is TGTGCCAGCAGTGAATTGGGGGCCGGGGAGCTGTTTTTT. The full variable domain, completed using reference TRBV25-1 and TRBJ2-2, is EADIYQTPRYLVIGTGKKITLECSQTMGHDKMYWYQQDPGMELHLIHYSYGVNSTEKGDLSSESTVSRIRTEHFPLTLESARPSHTSQYLCASSELGAGELFFGEGSRLTVL.

This chain links TRBV7-9 with TRBJ2-1, with D unclear. Per the germline V gene, CDR1 is SEHNR and CDR2 is FQNEAQ (reference sequence). The CDR3 spans 15 residues. V dropped 4 bases and J dropped 7 bases, with 17 bases sitting between them. The CDR3 sequence is CASSSPWANINEQFF. The CDR3 DNA reads as TGTGCCAGCAGCTCCCCCTGGGCCAACATTAATGAGCAGTTCTTC.

This clonotype was observed a few times. The chain's CDR3 is CASSLGLTPQETQYF. The CDR3 DNA reads as TGTGCCAGCAGCTTAGGCTTAACGCCACAAGAGACCCAGTACTTC. The rearrangement joins TRBV13 to TRBJ2-5; D is unclear. The germline V gene encodes CDR1 PRHDT and CDR2 FYEKMQ (reference sequence). The CDR3 covers 15 residues. With 0 bases removed from V and 2 bases from J, the gap between germline ends came to 10 bases. Variable domain in full (rest from reference TRBV13 and TRBJ2-5): AAGVIQSPRHLIKEKRETATLKCYPIPRHDTVYWYQQGPGQDPQFLISFYEKMQSDKGSIPDRFSAQQFSDYHSELNMSSLELGDSALYFCASSLGLTPQETQYFGPGTRLLVL.

This clonotype was picked up many times. This chain uses TRBV10-2 with TRBJ2-1; 8 bases align to TRBD2. Looked up from germline, CDR1 is WSHSY and CDR2 is SAAADI. The CDR3 loop spans 15 amino acids. V gave up 5 bases and J gave up 2 bases; unmatched junction bases: 5. CDR3 region: CASSPTSVTYNEQFF. CDR3 bases: TGCGCCAGCAGTCCGACTAGCGTTACCTACAATGAGCAGTTCTTC.

The chain combines TRBV30 with TRBJ1-3, with 7 positions matching TRBD1. The CDR3 length is 14 residues. The J segment lost 4 bases and the V segment lost 4 bases, leaving 7 bases of the junction unmatched. Per the germline V gene, CDR1 is GTSNPN and CDR2 is SVGIG (reference sequence). The CDR3 region is CAWMPTGYGNTIYF. The CDR3 DNA reads TGTGCCTGGATGCCGACAGGGTACGGAAACACCATATATTTT.

This chain links TRBV7-2 with TRBJ2-1, with 14 bases lining up with TRBD2. CDR1 is SGHTA and CDR2 is FQGNSA in the germline V gene. J gave up 14 bases and V 4 bases, and 10 bases lay outside the gene matches. The CDR3 has 15 amino acids. CDR3 sequence: CASSSIHGLAGGKFF. DNA of the CDR3: TGTGCCAGCAGCTCAATCCACGGACTAGCGGGAGGAAAGTTCTTC.

V and J are TRBV7-9 and TRBJ2-2; the D gene is possibly TRBD2 (6 bases). Germline V gene data show CDR1 as SEHNR and CDR2 as FQNEAQ (reference sequence). Trimming removed 6 bases at V and 1 base at J, with 12 bases between. The CDR3 is 15 residues long. CDR3 nucleotide sequence: TGTGCCAGCAGGGGAGGCGGCAGGAACACCGGGGAGCTGTTTTTT. This gives the protein CASRGGGRNTGELFF. Variable domain in full (rest from reference TRBV7-9 and TRBJ2-2): DTGVSQNPRHKITKRGQNVTFRCDPISEHNRLYWYRQTLGQGPEFLTYFQNEAQLEKSRLLSDRFSAERPKGSFSTLEIQRTEQGDSAMYLCASRGGGRNTGELFFGEGSRLTVL.

This chain connects TRBV20-1 to TRBJ1-4; no firm D call. Germline V gives CDR1 DFQATT, CDR2 SNEGSKA (reference sequence). V lost 6 bases to trimming and J lost 11 bases, with 13 bases between them. The CDR3 runs 11 residues. The DNA of the CDR3 is TGCAGTGCCAGCCAAGAGAGTAAACTGTTTTTT. Translation: CSASQESKLFF.

This clonotype was detected ten times or more. The chain joins TRBV12-3 or TRBV12-4 to TRBJ1-2, with D unclear. This CDR3 spans 16 amino acids. Between the trimmed V and J ends, which lost 5 bases and 8 bases, there was a span of 24 bases. The CDR3 sequence is CASSPGRPPPAGGYTF. The CDR3 coding sequence is TGTGCCAGCAGTCCGGGGAGACCCCCACCAGCGGGGGGCTACACCTTC.

This clonotype has only a few counts. The chain carries TRBV29-1 and TRBJ2-3, with D possibly being TRBD2 (5 bases). V was cut by 3 bases and J by 3 bases, with 7 bases left in between. This CDR3 has 12 amino acids. CDR1 SQVTM and CDR2 ANQGSEA come from the germline V gene. The CDR3 DNA follows: TGCAGCGTTGACGGGATGACAGATACGCAGTATTTT. It is translated as CSVDGMTDTQYF.

V gene TRBV5-1 combines with J gene TRBJ2-1; possibly TRBD2 for D (5 bases). The CDR3 loop spans 11 amino acids. V lost 6 bases to trimming and J lost 5 bases, with 6 bases between them. Per the germline V gene, CDR1 is SGHRS and CDR2 is YFSETQ. This chain's CDR3 is CASKRNNEQFF. The CDR3, as DNA: TGCGCCAGCAAGCGGAACAATGAGCAGTTCTTC.

This clonotype came up a few times. The chain joins TRBV5-1 to TRBJ1-2; TRBD1 is a possible D gene (5 bases). Trimming removed 6 bases at V and 7 bases at J, with 19 bases between. Germline lookup yields CDR1 SGHRS and CDR2 YFSETQ. This CDR3 has 14 amino acids. CDR3 protein: CASTRVAGSAGYTF. DNA of the CDR3: TGCGCCAGCACCAGGGTGGCCGGTTCCGCTGGCTACACCTTC. The full variable domain, rest sourced from reference TRBV5-1 and TRBJ1-2, is KAGVTQTPRYLIKTRGQQVTLSCSPISGHRSVSWYQQTPGQGLQFLFEYFSETQRNKGNFPGRFSGRQFSNSRSEMNVSTLELGDSALYLCASTRVAGSAGYTFGSGTRLTVV.